In its sample, the clone carrying this T cell receptor beta chain was seen many times. Its antigen is unknown. This specimen comes from a study of T cells in Graves' hyperthyroidism and ophthalmopathy. Study information: Staff took peripheral blood when the initial diagnosis was made, before any treatment began.

The CDR3 loop spans 15 amino acids. Losses at the gene ends were 3 bases for V and 11 bases for J; bases not matched to a gene: 14. Germline-derived CDR1 and CDR2 are SGHRS and YFSETQ. PBMCs were collected from a 10 ml volume of fresh peripheral blood. General study findings and limits: The model made its ophthalmopathy prediction, and onset followed a median about 6.8 months later. Using 13 V-J features, a model discriminated ophthalmopathy from stable hyperthyroidism.

Researchers took RNA transcripts and amplified the TCR beta CDR3 regions from them. The TCR CDR3 was amplified in a first-round RT-PCR using the HTBI primer set. TCRdb called the multiplex PCR reads again in MiXCR, with one record for every CDR3 protein. This sample has fewer than 600,000 distinct CDR3 sequences, with around 15% found just once. This receptor was obtained from a woman younger than 30 with Graves' hyperthyroidism. V is TRBV5-1 and J is TRBJ1-1; 9 nucleotides agree with TRBD1. Sequenced: blood. This chain's CDR3 is CASSWNRDRAATAFF. The CDR3 DNA reads as TGCGCCAGCAGCTGGAACCGGGACAGGGCCGCTACGGCTTTCTTT.